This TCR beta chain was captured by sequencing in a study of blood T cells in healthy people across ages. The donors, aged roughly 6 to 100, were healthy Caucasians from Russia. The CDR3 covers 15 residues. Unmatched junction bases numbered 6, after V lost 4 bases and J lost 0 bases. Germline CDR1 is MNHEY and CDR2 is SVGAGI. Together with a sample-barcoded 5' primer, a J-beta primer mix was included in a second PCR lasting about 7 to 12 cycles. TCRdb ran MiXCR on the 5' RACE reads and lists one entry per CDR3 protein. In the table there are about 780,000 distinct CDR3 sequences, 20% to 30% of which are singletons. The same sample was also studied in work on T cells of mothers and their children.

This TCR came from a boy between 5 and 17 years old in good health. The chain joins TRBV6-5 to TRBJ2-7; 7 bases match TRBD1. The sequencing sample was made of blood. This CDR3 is CASSSLTGNSYEQYF. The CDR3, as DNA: TGTGCCAGCAGTTCCCTGACAGGGAACTCCTACGAGCAGTACTTC.